Reported below is one T cell receptor (beta chain). Its antigen remains unidentified. Sequencing was performed with immunoSEQ multiplex PCR; in TCRdb, only in-frame clones are kept and a portion is missing. In the table there are about 16,000 clones, more than 85% of which are singletons. This record comes from a study of T cell repertoires in ileal Crohn's disease. Study context: From the surgical specimen's inflamed ileum, biopsies were taken as M0.

Time point specified: inflamed ileum from the surgical specimen. Study-wide results and caveats: All patients with clonality above 26.8% had endoscopic recurrence.

CDR1 and CDR2 (germline): MNHEY, SMNVEV (reference sequence). CDR3 length equals 15 residues. V was clipped by 5 bases and J by 0 bases, with 10 bases between them. This chain connects TRBV27 to TRBJ2-2, with no clear D. The source is an adult with Crohn's disease. Sample: ileal tissue. This chain's CDR3 is CASSPTKANTGELFF. In DNA form, the CDR3 reads TGTGCCAGCAGTCCGACGAAGGCGAACACCGGGGAGCTGTTTTTT.